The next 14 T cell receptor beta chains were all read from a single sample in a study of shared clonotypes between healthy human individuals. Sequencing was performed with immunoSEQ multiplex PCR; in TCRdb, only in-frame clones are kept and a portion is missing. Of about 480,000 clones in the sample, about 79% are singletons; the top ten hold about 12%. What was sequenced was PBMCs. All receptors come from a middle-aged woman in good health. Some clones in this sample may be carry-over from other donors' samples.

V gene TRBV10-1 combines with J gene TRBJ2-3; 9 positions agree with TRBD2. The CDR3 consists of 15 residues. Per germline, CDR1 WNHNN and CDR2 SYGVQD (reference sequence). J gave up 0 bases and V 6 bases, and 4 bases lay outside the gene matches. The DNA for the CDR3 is TGCGCCAGCAGCGTTAGCGGGAGAAGCACAGATACGCAGTATTTT. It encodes CASSVSGRSTDTQYF.

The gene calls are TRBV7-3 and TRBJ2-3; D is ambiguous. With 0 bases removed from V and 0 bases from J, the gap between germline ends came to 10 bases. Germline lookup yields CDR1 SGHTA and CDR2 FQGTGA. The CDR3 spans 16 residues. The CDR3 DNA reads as TGTGCCAGCAGCTTAACGGTGGCAGCTAGCACAGATACGCAGTATTTT. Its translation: CASSLTVAASTDTQYF.

The CDR3 loop is CASSYRASGYNEQFF. CDR3 nucleotides: TGTGCCAGCAGTTACAGGGCTAGCGGTTACAATGAGCAGTTCTTC. This chain connects TRBV6-5 to TRBJ2-1, with 7 bases fitting TRBD2. CDR3 length: 15 residues. The ends lost 2 bases at V and 4 bases at J; junction bases unmatched: 5. Germline V gives CDR1 MNHEY, CDR2 SVGAGI.

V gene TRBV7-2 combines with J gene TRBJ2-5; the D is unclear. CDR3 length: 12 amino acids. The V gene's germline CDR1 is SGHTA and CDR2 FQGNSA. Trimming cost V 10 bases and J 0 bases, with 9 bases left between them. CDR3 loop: CATARYQETQYF. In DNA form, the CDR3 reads TGTGCCACTGCAAGATACCAAGAGACCCAGTACTTC.

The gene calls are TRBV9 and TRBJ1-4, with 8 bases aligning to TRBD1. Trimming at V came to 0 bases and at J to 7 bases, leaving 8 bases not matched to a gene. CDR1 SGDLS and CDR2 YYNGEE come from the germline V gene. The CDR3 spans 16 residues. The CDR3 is CASSVGYGTGTEKLFF. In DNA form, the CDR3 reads TGTGCCAGCAGCGTAGGGTACGGGACAGGAACTGAAAAACTGTTTTTT. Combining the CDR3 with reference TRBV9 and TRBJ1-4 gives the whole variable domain DSGVTQTPKHLITATGQRVTLRCSPRSGDLSVYWYQQSLDQGLQFLIQYYNGEERAKGNILERFSAQQFPDLHSELNLSSLELGDSALYFCASSVGYGTGTEKLFFGSGTQLSVL.

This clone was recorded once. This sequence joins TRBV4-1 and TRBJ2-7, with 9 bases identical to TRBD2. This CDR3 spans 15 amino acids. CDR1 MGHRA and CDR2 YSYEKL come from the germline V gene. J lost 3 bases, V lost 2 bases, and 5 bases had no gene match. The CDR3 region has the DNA TGCGCCAGCAGCCAATTAGCGGGAGTGAACTACGAGCAGTACTTC. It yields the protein CASSQLAGVNYEQYF.

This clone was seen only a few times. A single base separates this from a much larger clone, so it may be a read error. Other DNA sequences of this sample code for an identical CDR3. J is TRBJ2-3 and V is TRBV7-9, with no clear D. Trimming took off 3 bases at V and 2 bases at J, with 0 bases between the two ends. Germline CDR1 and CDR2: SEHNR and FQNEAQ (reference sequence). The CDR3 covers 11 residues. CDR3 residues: CASSFTDTQYF. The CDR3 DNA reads TGTGCCAGCAGCTTCACAGATACGCAGTATTTT.

In nucleotides, the CDR3 is TGTGCCAGCAGGGGGACTACCGGGGAGCTGTTTTTT. Amino acids: CASRGTTGELFF. The chain couples TRBV6-1 to TRBJ2-2, with D possibly being TRBD2 (6 bases). Looked up from germline, CDR1 is MNHNS and CDR2 is SASEGT. V lost 6 bases and J 5 bases, leaving 7 bases between the germline ends. The CDR3 runs 12 residues.

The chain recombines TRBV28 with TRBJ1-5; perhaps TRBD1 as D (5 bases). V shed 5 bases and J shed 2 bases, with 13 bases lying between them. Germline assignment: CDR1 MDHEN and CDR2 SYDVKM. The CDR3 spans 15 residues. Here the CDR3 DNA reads TGTGCCAGCAGTCCGGGACGTTCTGGCAATCAGCCCCAGCATTTT. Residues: CASSPGRSGNQPQHF.

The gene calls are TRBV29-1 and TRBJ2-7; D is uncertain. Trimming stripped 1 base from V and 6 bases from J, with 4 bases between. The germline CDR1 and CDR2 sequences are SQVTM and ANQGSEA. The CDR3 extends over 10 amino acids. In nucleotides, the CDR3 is TGCAGCGTTGAAGCCATCGAGCAGTACTTC. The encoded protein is CSVEAIEQYF.

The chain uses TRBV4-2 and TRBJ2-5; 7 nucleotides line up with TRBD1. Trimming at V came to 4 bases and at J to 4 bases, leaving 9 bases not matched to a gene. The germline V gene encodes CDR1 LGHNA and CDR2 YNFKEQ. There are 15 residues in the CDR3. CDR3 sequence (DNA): TGTGCCAGCAGCCCCCGGGACAGCCCACGAGAGACCCAGTACTTC. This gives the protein CASSPRDSPRETQYF.

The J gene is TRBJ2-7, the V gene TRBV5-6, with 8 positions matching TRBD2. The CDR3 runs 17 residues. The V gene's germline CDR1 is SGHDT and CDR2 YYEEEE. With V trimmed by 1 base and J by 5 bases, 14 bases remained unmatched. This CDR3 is CASSLPLTGGPGNEQYF. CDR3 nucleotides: TGTGCCAGCAGCTTGCCCTTGACGGGAGGGCCAGGGAACGAGCAGTACTTC.

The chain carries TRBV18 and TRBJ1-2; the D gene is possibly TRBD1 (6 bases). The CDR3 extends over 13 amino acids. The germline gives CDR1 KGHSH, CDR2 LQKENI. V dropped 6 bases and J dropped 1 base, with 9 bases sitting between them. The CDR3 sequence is CASSLDSNYGYTF. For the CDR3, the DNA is TGTGCCAGCTCTCTGGACAGTAACTATGGCTACACCTTC.

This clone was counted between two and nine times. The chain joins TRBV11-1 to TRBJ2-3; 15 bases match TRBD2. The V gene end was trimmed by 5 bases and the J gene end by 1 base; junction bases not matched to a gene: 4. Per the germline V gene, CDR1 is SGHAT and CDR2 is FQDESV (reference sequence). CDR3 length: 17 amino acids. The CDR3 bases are TGTGCCAGCAGCATCGGACTAGCGGGAGGGGGCACAGATACGCAGTATTTT. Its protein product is CASSIGLAGGGTDTQYF.